The present T cell receptor (beta chain) was sequenced within a study of cytomegalovirus exposure and HLA in healthy donors. PCR primers comprised 60 Vbeta and 13 Jbeta primers. Profiled with immunoSEQ multiplex PCR; TCRdb holds only in-frame clones, not every one. The table shows approximately 160,000 clones, with around four fifths occurring only once. The sample comprised PBMCs. This clonotype was sampled from a woman aged 45 to 65 in good health and CMV-seropositive.

The CDR3 region has the DNA TGTGCCTGGAGTGCCAGGGTCGGGGAGCTGTTTTTT. Its translation is CAWSARVGELFF. V usage is TRBV30 and J usage is TRBJ2-2; possible D gene TRBD1, 5 bases. V lost 1 base and J 7 bases, leaving 7 bases between the germline ends. Germline CDR1 GTSNPN, CDR2 SVGIG (reference sequence). The CDR3 extends over 12 amino acids.